These T cell receptor beta chains were read from a single sample in a study of persistence of HIV-infected CD4 T cells. Measured with immunoSEQ multiplex PCR; TCRdb has only the in-frame clones, and not every one. The sample records some 45,000 clones, 88% being singletons. No antigen is known for these receptors. The material sequenced was CD4+ T cells sorted from PBMCs after 18-hour stimulation, taken from a patient who received antiretroviral therapy. These receptors all stem from an adult woman with HIV who was CMV-seropositive. CDR3s include the opening cysteine and the closing phenylalanine or tryptophan. Fields, in order: D gene, clone size, V gene, J gene, CDR3 DNA, CDR3 protein. A D gene is named only where the DNA matches it firmly. The listing skips clone size in some rows; elsewhere it reads once, few, many or a size class.

D gene: .; clone size: once; V gene: TRBV12-3/TRBV12-4; J gene: TRBJ1-2; CDR3 DNA: TGTGCCAGCACTCATTCTGTGGACTATGGCTACACCTTC; CDR3 protein: CASTHSVDYGYTF
D gene: .; clone size: .; V gene: TRBV2; J gene: TRBJ1-6; CDR3 DNA: TGTGCCAGCAGTGTATCCAGACAGTCACCCCTCCACTTT; CDR3 protein: CASSVSRQSPLHF
D gene: .; clone size: .; V gene: TRBV4-1; J gene: TRBJ1-2; CDR3 DNA: TGCGCCAGCAGCCAATTTTGGATGGAGAAGTCTAACTATGGCTACACCTTC; CDR3 protein: CASSQFWMEKSNYGYTF
D gene: TRBD1; clone size: .; V gene: TRBV29-1; J gene: TRBJ1-1; CDR3 DNA: TGCAGCGTGGTCACAGGGGGTGGTGGCACTGAAGCTTTCTTT; CDR3 protein: CSVVTGGGGTEAFF
D gene: TRBD2; clone size: .; V gene: TRBV11-3; J gene: TRBJ2-1; CDR3 DNA: TGTGCCAGCAGCTTAAAGACGAGCGGGGGGACAAACAATGAGCAGTTCTTC; CDR3 protein: CASSLKTSGGTNNEQFF
D gene: .; clone size: .; V gene: TRBV27; J gene: TRBJ1-1; CDR3 DNA: TGTGCCAGCAGTTTGGCAGGGAACACTGAAGCTTTCTTT; CDR3 protein: CASSLAGNTEAFF
D gene: .; clone size: few; V gene: TRBV5-1; J gene: TRBJ1-4; CDR3 DNA: TGCGCCAGCAGCTTGGATGGGAACCTTAATGAAAAACTGTTTTTT; CDR3 protein: CASSLDGNLNEKLFF
D gene: TRBD2; clone size: .; V gene: TRBV5-1; J gene: TRBJ2-5; CDR3 DNA: TGCGCCAGCAGTCTTGGGAGGGACCAAGAGACCCAGTACTTC; CDR3 protein: CASSLGRDQETQYF
D gene: .; clone size: .; V gene: TRBV5-5; J gene: TRBJ1-2; CDR3 DNA: TGTGCCAGCAGCTTGGCCTGGGAGGATGGCTACACCTTC; CDR3 protein: CASSLAWEDGYTF
D gene: TRBD2; clone size: .; V gene: TRBV7-8; J gene: TRBJ2-1; CDR3 DNA: TGTGCCAGCAGCGCCCGTCCTGGTGGCGGGGGAGGGCATGAGCAGTTCTTC; CDR3 protein: CASSARPGGGGGHEQFF
D gene: .; clone size: .; V gene: TRBV30; J gene: TRBJ1-4; CDR3 DNA: TGTGCCTGGAGTGTCGGAACGGATAATGAAAAACTGTTTTTT; CDR3 protein: CAWSVGTDNEKLFF
D gene: TRBD2; clone size: .; V gene: TRBV5-4; J gene: TRBJ2-5; CDR3 DNA: TGTGCCAGCGGATATGAGGGAGGGACTAGTTTAGGGGGGACCCAGTACTTC; CDR3 protein: CASGYEGGTSLGGTQYF
D gene: TRBD1; clone size: few; V gene: TRBV27; J gene: TRBJ1-2; CDR3 DNA: TGTGCCAGCAGTATCAAACAGGGGGCTTATGGCTACACCTTC; CDR3 protein: CASSIKQGAYGYTF
D gene: TRBD1; clone size: .; V gene: TRBV3-1/TRBV3-2; J gene: TRBJ1-2; CDR3 DNA: TGTGCCAGCAGCCAAGGATGGGGACAGGGAAAGGATGGCTACACCTTC; CDR3 protein: CASSQGWGQGKDGYTF
D gene: TRBD1; clone size: .; V gene: TRBV7-7; J gene: TRBJ2-1; CDR3 DNA: TGTGCTAGCAGCCCCGGGACAGGGAAACACAATGAGCAGTTCTTC; CDR3 protein: CASSPGTGKHNEQFF
D gene: .; clone size: .; V gene: TRBV29-1; J gene: TRBJ2-6; CDR3 DNA: TGCAGCGTTGAAAGCTGGACACATTTCTCTGGGGCCAACGTCCTGACTTTC; CDR3 protein: CSVESWTHFSGANVLTF